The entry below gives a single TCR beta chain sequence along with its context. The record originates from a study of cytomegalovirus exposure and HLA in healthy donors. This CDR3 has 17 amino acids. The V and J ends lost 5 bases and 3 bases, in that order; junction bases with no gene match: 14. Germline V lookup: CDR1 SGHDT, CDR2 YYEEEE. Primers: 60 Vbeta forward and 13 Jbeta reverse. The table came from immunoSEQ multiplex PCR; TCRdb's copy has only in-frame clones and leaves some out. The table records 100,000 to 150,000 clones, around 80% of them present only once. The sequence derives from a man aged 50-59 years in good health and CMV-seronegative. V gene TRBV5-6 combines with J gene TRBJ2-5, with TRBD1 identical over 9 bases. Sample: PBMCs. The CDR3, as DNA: TGTGCCAGCAGTGACCCTGGAGGGACAGGGCGGGAAGAGACCCAGTACTTC. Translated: CASSDPGGTGREETQYF.